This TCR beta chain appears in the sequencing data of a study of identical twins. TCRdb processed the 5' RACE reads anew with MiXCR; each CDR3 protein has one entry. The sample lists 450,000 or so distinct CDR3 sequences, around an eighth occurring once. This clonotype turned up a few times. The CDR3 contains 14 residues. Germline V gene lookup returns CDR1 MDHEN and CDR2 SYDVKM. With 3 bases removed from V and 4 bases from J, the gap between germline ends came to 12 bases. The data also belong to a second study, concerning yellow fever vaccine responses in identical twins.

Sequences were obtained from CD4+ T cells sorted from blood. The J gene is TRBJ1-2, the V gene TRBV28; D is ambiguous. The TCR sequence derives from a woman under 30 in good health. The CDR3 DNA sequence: TGTGCCAGCAGTTTGTCGGACCAGCTCTATGGCTACACCTTC. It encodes CASSLSDQLYGYTF.